The 32 T cell receptor beta chains listed next were all sequenced from one sample in a study of cytomegalovirus exposure and HLA in healthy donors. The PCR employed 60 Vbeta primers together with 13 Jbeta primers. Profiled with immunoSEQ multiplex PCR; TCRdb holds only in-frame clones, not every one. The table lists some 130,000 clones, 70% to 85% of them singletons. The source material was PBMCs. These receptors all stem from a middle-aged man in good health and CMV-seropositive.

The chain combines TRBV6-5 with TRBJ2-7, with 7 bases aligning to TRBD1. J lost 1 base, V lost 11 bases, and 8 bases had no gene match. This CDR3 comprises 13 residues. CDR1 MNHEY and CDR2 SVGAGI come from the germline V gene. The CDR3 reads CAVARDSSYEQYF. The CDR3 nucleotides are TGTGCCGTAGCTCGGGACAGTTCCTACGAGCAGTACTTC.

The chain has TRBV28 and TRBJ2-5; TRBD2 matches 9 bases. Germline CDR1 MDHEN, CDR2 SYDVKM. With 8 bases clipped from V and 10 bases from J, the junction kept 14 bases outside the gene matches. There are 14 residues in the CDR3. The CDR3 sequence is CASLSDGAGGIQYF. In nucleotides, the CDR3 is TGTGCCAGCCTCTCGGATGGGGCGGGAGGGATCCAGTACTTC.

The V and J genes are TRBV18 and TRBJ1-4; D remains unclear. Germline values: CDR1 KGHSH, CDR2 LQKENI. Trimming pared 4 bases from V and 3 bases from J, leaving 15 bases between. This CDR3 is built from 16 residues. The CDR3, as DNA: TGTGCCAGCTCACGACTCGGAGGCGAGGCTAATGAAAAACTGTTTTTT. This gives the protein CASSRLGGEANEKLFF. The full variable domain, in which reference TRBV18 and TRBJ1-4 provide the parts outside the CDR3, is NAGVMQNPRHLVRRRGQEARLRCSPMKGHSHVYWYRQLPEEGLKFMVYLQKENIIDESGMPKERFSAEFPKEGPSILRIQQVVRGDSAAYFCASSRLGGEANEKLFFGSGTQLSVL.

The CDR3 nucleotides read TGCGCCAGCAGCCAATCTGGACTAGCGGGAGAGACCCAGTACTTC. This translates into CASSQSGLAGETQYF. The genes are TRBV4-1 and TRBJ2-5; the match to TRBD2 covers 11 bases. Germline-derived CDR1 and CDR2 are MGHRA and YSYEKL. This CDR3 region has 15 residues. V lost 2 bases to trimming and J lost 4 bases; unmatched junction nucleotides: 3.

This chain uses TRBV19 with TRBJ2-7, with 7 bases matching TRBD1. There are 13 residues in the CDR3. The germline V gene has CDR1 LNHDA and CDR2 SQIVND (reference sequence). DNA of the CDR3: TGTGGGACAGGTGCATCGGGCTCCTACGAGCAGTACTTC. Protein: CGTGASGSYEQYF.

This clone was detected only once. This chain joins TRBV5-1 and TRBJ2-1; D is possibly TRBD1 (5 bases). Germline V lookup: CDR1 SGHRS, CDR2 YFSETQ. V was pared by 3 bases and J by 10 bases, with 17 bases between. The CDR3 length is 14 residues. CDR3 loop: CASSSQGFFTEQFF. The CDR3 DNA sequence: TGCGCCAGCAGCTCCCAGGGCTTTTTTACCGAGCAGTTCTTC. The variable domain in full, with the rest retrieved from reference TRBV5-1 and TRBJ2-1, is KAGVTQTPRYLIKTRGQQVTLSCSPISGHRSVSWYQQTPGQGLQFLFEYFSETQRNKGNFPGRFSGRQFSNSRSEMNVSTLELGDSALYLCASSSQGFFTEQFFGPGTRLTVL.

This chain connects TRBV10-3 to TRBJ2-2, with D perhaps TRBD1 (7 bases). The ends were cut back, 0 bases at V and 2 bases at J, with 13 bases in the middle. Germline V gene data show CDR1 as ENHRY and CDR2 as SYGVKD. The length of the CDR3 is 17 residues. CDR3 in DNA: TGTGCCATCAGTGAGTCGGCGGGGACAGTTAACACCGGGGAGCTGTTTTTT. Encoded protein: CAISESAGTVNTGELFF.

V is TRBV6-5 and J is TRBJ2-3; possible D gene TRBD1, 6 bases. The CDR3 runs 15 residues. Trimming took off 6 bases at V and 0 bases at J, with 13 bases between the two ends. Germline V gene lookup returns CDR1 MNHEY and CDR2 SVGAGI. In DNA, the CDR3 is TGTGCCAGCAGCCTCGGGACACCTAGCACAGATACGCAGTATTTT. Its protein is CASSLGTPSTDTQYF.

The rearrangement joins TRBV28 to TRBJ1-1, with a weak D call TRBD1 (6 bases). The germline CDR1 and CDR2 sequences are MDHEN and SYDVKM. The CDR3 sequence is 14 residues long. With 7 bases removed from V and 3 bases from J, the gap between germline ends came to 15 bases. The DNA for the CDR3 is TGTGCCAGCACCCCCGCGGGGGCTTACACTGAAGCTTTCTTT. Its translation is CASTPAGAYTEAFF.

The chain links TRBV5-1 to TRBJ2-5; the match to TRBD2 covers 9 bases. The CDR3 contains 16 residues. Per germline, CDR1 SGHRS and CDR2 YFSETQ. With 0 bases clipped from V and 1 base from J, the junction kept 4 bases outside the gene matches. The CDR3 spells CASSLGLAVAQETQYF. CDR3 DNA: TGCGCCAGCAGCTTGGGACTAGCGGTAGCCCAAGAGACCCAGTACTTC.

This chain connects TRBV6-5 to TRBJ1-2; 9 bases map to TRBD1. In germline, CDR1 is MNHEY, CDR2 SVGAGI. Trimming cost V 4 bases and J 4 bases; bases outside gene matches: 4. The CDR3 has 14 amino acids. CDR3 sequence reads: CASSLQGASYGYTF. The CDR3 DNA is TGTGCCAGCAGTTTACAGGGGGCGTCCTATGGCTACACCTTC.

The rearrangement uses TRBV27 and TRBJ2-5; a weak D match, TRBD1 (6 bases). TRBJ2-7 matches the DNA end more closely, so the J call is doubtful. The CDR3 is 13 amino acids. Germline assignment: CDR1 MNHEY and CDR2 SMNVEV (reference sequence). The CDR3 sequence: CASSSGVVYEQYF. CDR3 bases: TGTGCCAGCAGTTCAGGGGTGGTCTACGAGCAGTACTTC.

The chain employs TRBV9 and TRBJ1-3; 7 nucleotides line up with TRBD1. Germline V gene data show CDR1 as SGDLS and CDR2 as YYNGEE. The CDR3 runs 17 residues. V shed 2 bases, J shed 2 bases, and the junction held 10 bases outside the gene matches. In nucleotides, the CDR3 is TGTGCCAGCAGCGTCTATGCGTCCGGGACAGCTGGAAACACCATATATTTT. Its translation: CASSVYASGTAGNTIYF.

The chain recombines TRBV5-5 with TRBJ1-1; D ambiguous. V was pared by 4 bases and J by 6 bases, with 19 bases between. Germline loops: CDR1 SGHKS, CDR2 YYEKEE (reference sequence). The length of the CDR3 is 15 residues. The CDR3 nucleotides read TGTGCCAGCAGCGCTGGGCCGGGCCCGGAGGCTGAAGCTTTCTTT. Translating it yields CASSAGPGPEAEAFF.

The chain is built from TRBV5-6 and TRBJ1-3; TRBD1 agrees at 7 bases. The V and J ends lost 0 bases and 4 bases, in that order; junction bases with no gene match: 10. The germline V gene encodes CDR1 SGHDT and CDR2 YYEEEE. This CDR3 region has 17 residues. The chain's CDR3 is CASSLAIGGTVGNTIYF. In nucleotides, the CDR3 is TGTGCCAGCAGCTTGGCCATTGGTGGGACAGTCGGAAACACCATATATTTT. Using reference TRBV5-6 and TRBJ1-3 for the parts outside the CDR3, the full variable domain is DAGVTQSPTHLIKTRGQQVTLRCSPKSGHDTVSWYQQALGQGPQFIFQYYEEEERQRGNFPDRFSGHQFPNYSSELNVNALLLGDSALYLCASSLAIGGTVGNTIYFGEGSWLTVV.

V usage is TRBV5-4 and J usage is TRBJ1-2, with 7 bases that match TRBD1. Trimming at V came to 4 bases and at J to 2 bases, leaving 5 bases not matched to a gene. The CDR3 totals 14 residues. In germline, CDR1 is SGHNT, CDR2 YYREEE (reference sequence). CDR3 coding DNA: TGTGCCAGCAGCACTAAACAGGGGAACTATGGCTACACCTTC. Translated, it gives CASSTKQGNYGYTF.

The V gene is TRBV7-3, the J gene TRBJ2-7; 8 bases map to TRBD2. This CDR3 has 13 residues. The V gene end was trimmed by 5 bases and the J gene end by 6 bases; junction bases not matched to a gene: 6. Per germline, CDR1 SGHTA and CDR2 FQGTGA. Here the CDR3 reads CASSTTREGEQYF. For the CDR3, the DNA is TGTGCCAGCAGCACTACTCGGGAGGGCGAGCAGTACTTC.

This clone was detected only once. The V call is TRBV6-5, the J call TRBJ1-2; D gene ambiguous. Trimming removed 0 bases at V and 0 bases at J, with 5 bases between. The CDR3 is made up of 14 amino acids. Germline V lookup: CDR1 MNHEY, CDR2 SVGAGI. CDR3 nucleotides: TGTGCCAGCAGTTACTCAACAGCTAACTATGGCTACACCTTC. Residues: CASSYSTANYGYTF.

The V and J genes are TRBV10-1 and TRBJ2-2; 8 bases agree with TRBD1. Germline CDR1 and CDR2: WNHNN and SYGVQD (reference sequence). CDR3 length equals 19 residues. V shed 2 bases, J shed 2 bases, and the junction held 13 bases outside the gene matches. CDR3 sequence: CASSEESGQDLLNTGELFF. CDR3 DNA: TGCGCCAGCAGTGAGGAGTCGGGACAGGACCTTCTTAACACCGGGGAGCTGTTTTTT.

The chain couples TRBV6-6 to TRBJ1-2, with D perhaps matching TRBD1 (5 bases). Trimming removed 6 bases from V and 8 bases from J, with 13 bases in between. CDR3 length: 12 residues. The germline gives CDR1 MNHNY, CDR2 SVGAGI (reference sequence). CDR3 sequence: CASRIRASGYTF. The CDR3 DNA reads as TGTGCCAGCAGGATCAGGGCCTCGGGCTACACCTTC.

This chain uses TRBV4-1 with TRBJ1-5, with D tentatively TRBD1 (5 bases). V was shortened by 0 bases and J by 7 bases, with 10 bases between the two germline ends. The germline CDR1 and CDR2 sequences are MGHRA and YSYEKL. This CDR3 region has 14 residues. As DNA, the CDR3 is TGCGCCAGCAGCCAAGAAGAGGGGAGGCAGCCCCAGCATTTT. Protein: CASSQEEGRQPQHF.

In nucleotides, the CDR3 is TGTGCCAGCGCCAAAGCGGGAGCAAGCTACAATGAGCAGTTCTTC. The encoded protein is CASAKAGASYNEQFF. The gene calls are TRBV9 and TRBJ2-1; 8 bases are a match to TRBD2. V shed 7 bases, J shed 3 bases, and the junction held 9 bases outside the gene matches. The CDR3 spans 15 residues. CDR1 SGDLS and CDR2 YYNGEE come from the germline V gene.

A remark on this clone: An end of the junction differs from the germline gene, which may be a read error. The chain has TRBV7-9 and TRBJ2-1, with 13 nucleotides matching TRBD2. The CDR3 sequence is 19 residues long. Germline CDR1 SEHNR, CDR2 FQNEAQ (reference sequence). The CDR3 DNA reads TGTTCCAGCAGCCTCGGACTAGCGGGAGCTCTGTTGGGCTACAATGAGCAGTTCTTC. Translation gives CSSSLGLAGALLGYNEQFF.

This clone was observed once. This sequence joins TRBV10-3 and TRBJ2-7; D gene ambiguous. The CDR3 has 11 residues. The V end lost 7 bases, the J end lost 0 bases, and 4 bases lay between the germline ends. CDR1 and CDR2 from the germline V gene are ENHRY and SYGVKD. The CDR3 DNA is TGTGCCATCACCAGCTCCTACGAGCAGTACTTC. This translates into CAITSSYEQYF.

The chain is built from TRBV10-3 and TRBJ2-1; the match to TRBD2 covers 8 bases. In germline, CDR1 is ENHRY, CDR2 SYGVKD. This CDR3 spans 16 amino acids. Unmatched junction bases numbered 4, after V lost 0 bases and J lost 3 bases. The CDR3 is CAISESSSGVYNEQFF. Here the CDR3 DNA reads TGTGCCATCAGTGAGTCGAGTAGCGGGGTCTACAATGAGCAGTTCTTC.

The genes are TRBV6-4 and TRBJ1-4; TRBD1 might be the D (6 bases). V was trimmed by 4 bases and J by 3 bases, leaving 12 bases between them. CDR3 length: 15 amino acids. The germline V gene encodes CDR1 MRHNA and CDR2 SNTAGT. CDR3 region: CASSVVAGANEKLFF. DNA for the CDR3: TGTGCCAGCAGTGTTGTAGCAGGGGCTAATGAAAAACTGTTTTTT.

This chain links TRBV18 with TRBJ2-2; D uncertain. The germline V and J ends were trimmed by 1 base and 6 bases, with 12 bases remaining between them. The CDR3 totals 15 residues. Germline values: CDR1 KGHSH, CDR2 LQKENI. The CDR3 reads CASSPQDDSSGELFF. CDR3 DNA sequence: TGTGCCAGCTCACCACAGGATGATAGCTCCGGGGAGCTGTTTTTT.

Only a few counts were recorded for this clone. The chain uses TRBV7-9 and TRBJ1-3; D uncertain. The CDR3 has 16 residues. Trimming took off 3 bases at V and 2 bases at J, with 14 bases between the two ends. CDR1 and CDR2 (germline): SEHNR, FQNEAQ (reference sequence). For the CDR3, the DNA is TGTGCCAGCAGCTTTAACGGTCTCGTAACTGGAAACACCATATATTTT. Amino acid sequence: CASSFNGLVTGNTIYF.

This chain links TRBV27 with TRBJ2-2, with 7 bases lining up with TRBD1. In germline, CDR1 is MNHEY, CDR2 SMNVEV (reference sequence). Trimming removed 5 bases from V and 4 bases from J; junction bases left unmatched: 10. CDR3 length: 16 residues. CDR3 amino acids: CASSPSTGLGTGELFF. The DNA for the CDR3 is TGTGCCAGCAGTCCATCGACAGGGCTAGGCACCGGGGAGCTGTTTTTT.

This clone was seen a single time. The chain recombines TRBV19 with TRBJ2-7; D remains ambiguous. Germline CDR1 reads LNHDA; CDR2 reads SQIVND (reference sequence). The CDR3 consists of 12 residues. V lost 6 bases and J 0 bases, leaving 6 bases between the germline ends. The CDR3 sequence is CASRSSSYEQYF. The CDR3 DNA is TGTGCCAGTAGGTCTAGCTCCTACGAGCAGTACTTC. Variable domain in full (rest from reference TRBV19 and TRBJ2-7): DGGITQSPKYLFRKEGQNVTLSCEQNLNHDAMYWYRQDPGQGLRLIYYSQIVNDFQKGDIAEGYSVSREKKESFPLTVTSAQKNPTAFYLCASRSSSYEQYFGPGTRLTVT.

The chain links TRBV19 to TRBJ1-5, with TRBD1 matching over 7 bases. Germline V lookup: CDR1 LNHDA, CDR2 SQIVND (reference sequence). The CDR3 extends over 13 amino acids. V lost 6 bases and J lost 3; bases outside the gene matches: 2. The CDR3 nucleotides are TGTGCCAGTAGCGGACAGGTCAATCAGCCCCAGCATTTT. Translating it yields CASSGQVNQPQHF.

DNA of the CDR3: TGTGCCAGCTCACCGGGGCTAAACTCCTACGAGCAGTACTTC. Its translation: CASSPGLNSYEQYF. This rearrangement joins TRBV18 to TRBJ2-7; D might be TRBD1 (5 bases). The CDR3 totals 14 residues. The V end lost 3 bases, the J end lost 0 bases, and 9 bases lay between the germline ends. CDR1 is KGHSH and CDR2 is LQKENI in the germline V gene.